This T cell receptor (beta chain) was found in a study of beta chain features in type 1 diabetes. General observations from the study: Comparison showed that naive, central memory and Treg TCRB repertoires appeared more similar among patients than among healthy donors.

Trimming took 4 bases from V and 7 from J; bases not matched to a gene: 3. This CDR3 spans 14 amino acids. The germline V gene encodes CDR1 LNHDA and CDR2 SQIVND (reference sequence). Turning to this clone: Its antigen is unknown.

What was sequenced were expressed TCRB transcripts, since all of the isolated RNA had been reverse transcribed. Repertoires were generated with immunoSEQ multiplex PCR, while TCRdb's copy carries only in-frame clones and drops some. The sample shows over 700,000 clones, roughly 16% of them seen only once. This receptor was identified in a young woman in good health. The J gene is TRBJ2-2, the V gene TRBV19, with TRBD1 identical over 10 bases. Sequencing was performed on naive CD4+ T cells from blood. The CDR3 reads CASSRQGAGGELFF. CDR3 sequence (DNA): TGTGCCAGTAGTAGACAGGGGGCCGGCGGGGAGCTGTTTTTT. The full variable domain, with the rest looked up from reference TRBV19 and TRBJ2-2, is DGGITQSPKYLFRKEGQNVTLSCEQNLNHDAMYWYRQDPGQGLRLIYYSQIVNDFQKGDIAEGYSVSREKKESFPLTVTSAQKNPTAFYLCASSRQGAGGELFFGEGSRLTVL.